This T cell receptor beta chain was identified in a study of blood T cell repertoires in COVID-19. The data were produced by immunoSEQ multiplex PCR, yet TCRdb's version contains in-frame clones alone and is incomplete. The data contain a few hundred thousand clones, 65% to 85% of them singletons. Germline-derived CDR1 and CDR2 are MNHEY and SVGEGT. The length of the CDR3 is 13 residues. The V gene end was trimmed by 10 bases and the J gene end by 4 bases; junction bases not matched to a gene: 7. Sequenced: peripheral blood. The origin of this receptor is a man between 50 and 59 years old with active or convalescent COVID-19. The V and J genes are TRBV6-2 or TRBV6-3 and TRBJ2-1, with TRBD2 identical over 7 bases. CDR3 nucleotides: TGTGCCACCAGCGGGGAGTTGTACAATGAGCAGTTCTTC. It encodes CATSGELYNEQFF.